Listed here are 5 T cell receptor beta chains from one sample, sequenced in a study of neurological immune-mediated disorders. TCRdb re-called the 5' RACE reads with MiXCR, one entry per CDR3 protein. This table has over 65,000 distinct CDR3 sequences, roughly 9.5% appearing once. The sequencing sample was made of PBMCs. All receptors come from a middle-aged man in good health.

This clonotype was detected ten times or more. The chain couples TRBV15 to TRBJ2-3; D is ambiguous. The V end lost 0 bases, the J end lost 5 bases, and 12 bases lay between the germline ends. The CDR3 consists of 15 residues. Germline V gene data show CDR1 as LNHNV and CDR2 as YYDKDF (reference sequence). The chain's CDR3 is CATSRDTGAGDTQYF. CDR3 nucleotides: TGTGCCACCAGCAGAGATACGGGCGCCGGAGATACGCAGTATTTT.

This clonotype occurred many times. The chain carries TRBV6-6 and TRBJ1-5; 7 nucleotides line up with TRBD1. The J segment lost 5 bases and the V segment lost 5 bases, leaving 12 bases of the junction unmatched. CDR3 length: 16 residues. Germline CDR1 and CDR2: MNHNY and SVGAGI (reference sequence). CDR3 amino acids: CASSTPTRGIDQPQHF. Written as DNA, the CDR3 is TGTGCCAGCAGTACCCCTACCAGGGGGATCGATCAGCCCCAGCATTTT.

The V and J genes are TRBV5-1 and TRBJ2-2; tentatively, D is TRBD2 (5 bases). Germline lookup yields CDR1 SGHRS and CDR2 YFSETQ. The length of the CDR3 is 11 residues. Trimming took 7 bases from V and 5 from J, leaving 6 bases between them. In nucleotides, the CDR3 is TGCGCCAGCGGGGAGACCGGGGAGCTGTTTTTT. Protein: CASGETGELFF.

This clonotype showed up many times. The chain carries TRBV7-2 and TRBJ1-2, with a tentative D call TRBD1 (5 bases). Per germline, CDR1 SGHTA and CDR2 FQGNSA. The V end was cut by 4 bases, the J end by 5 bases, with 14 bases between. The CDR3 spans 14 residues. The CDR3 sequence is CASSSQVGTYGYTF. CDR3 in DNA: TGTGCCAGCAGCTCTCAAGTCGGGACTTATGGCTACACCTTC.

This clonotype occurred many times. V gene TRBV20-1 combines with J gene TRBJ2-1; TRBD1 is a possible D gene (5 bases). Looked up from germline, CDR1 is DFQATT and CDR2 is SNEGSKA (reference sequence). Trimming cost V 3 bases and J 4 bases, with 13 bases left between them. This CDR3 is built from 14 residues. CDR3 nucleotide sequence: TGCAGTGCTAGGGCGGAACAGGATTACAATGAGCAGTTCTTC. It encodes CSARAEQDYNEQFF.